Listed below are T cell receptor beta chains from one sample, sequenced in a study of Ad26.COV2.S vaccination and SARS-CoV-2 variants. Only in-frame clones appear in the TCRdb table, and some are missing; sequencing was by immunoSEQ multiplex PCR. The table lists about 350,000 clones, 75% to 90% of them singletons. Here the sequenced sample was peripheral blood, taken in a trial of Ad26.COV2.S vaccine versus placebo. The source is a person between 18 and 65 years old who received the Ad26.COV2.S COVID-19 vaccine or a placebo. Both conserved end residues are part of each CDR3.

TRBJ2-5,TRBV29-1,CSVEGPQSWVQETQYF
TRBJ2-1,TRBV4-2,CASSQVLAGQSSYNEQFF
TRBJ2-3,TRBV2,CASSENVGDTQYF
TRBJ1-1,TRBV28,CASSLSWTLNTEAFF
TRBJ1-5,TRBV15,CATSRGGGRVDNQPQHF
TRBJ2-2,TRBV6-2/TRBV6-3,CASSLTASLGTGELFF
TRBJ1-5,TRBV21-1,CASSKALCWGRSNQPQHF
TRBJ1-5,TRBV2,CASSPLKDQPQHF
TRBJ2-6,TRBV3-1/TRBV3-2,CATGSGANVLTF
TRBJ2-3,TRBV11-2,CASSLEVGTANTQYF
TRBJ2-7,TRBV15,CATSRVGGAYEQYF
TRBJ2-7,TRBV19,CASGQGTSYEQYF
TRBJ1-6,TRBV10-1,CATQLDRASSPLHF
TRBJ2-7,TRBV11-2,CASAGTSGSREQYF
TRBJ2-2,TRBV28,CASSPTGGTGELFF
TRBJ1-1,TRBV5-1,CASSPPEGSSENTEAFF
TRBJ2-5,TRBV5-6,CASSLADGAQETQYF
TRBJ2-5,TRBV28,CASSTGTSDETQYF
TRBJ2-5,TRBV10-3,CAISESGSGGAETQYF
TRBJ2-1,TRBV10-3,CAIRGGESEEQFF
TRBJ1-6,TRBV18,CASSPYTGVDSPLHF
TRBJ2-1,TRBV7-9,CASSSSREVSSYNEQFF
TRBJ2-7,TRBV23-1,CASSQGGQNYEQYF
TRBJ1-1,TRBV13,CASSLTLTGQNTEAFF
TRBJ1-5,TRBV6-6,CASTIQPGPDQPQHF
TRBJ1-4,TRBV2,CATSRGDRELFF
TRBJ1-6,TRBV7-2,CASSPGGSSYNSPLHF
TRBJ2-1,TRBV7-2,CASSAYLGPNNEQFF
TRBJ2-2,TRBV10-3,CAISETQTTGELFF
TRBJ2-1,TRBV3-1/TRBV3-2,CASSPGLAADNEQFF
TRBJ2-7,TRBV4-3,CASSQDGPVGLAGGGDEQYF
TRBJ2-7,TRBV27,CASSRNSGRAEAYEQYF
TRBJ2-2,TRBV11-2,CASSYARGGTGELFF
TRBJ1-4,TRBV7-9,CASSSPGQANEKLFF
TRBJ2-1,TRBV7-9,CASTRSGSTDEQFF
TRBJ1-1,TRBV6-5,CASTYSWTGDTEAFF
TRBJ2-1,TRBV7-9,CASKEGGSSYNEQFF
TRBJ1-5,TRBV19,CASSPTGGTGQPQHF
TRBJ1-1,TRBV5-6,CASSLGGPRAAFF
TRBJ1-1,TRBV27,CASSPDLEPEAFF
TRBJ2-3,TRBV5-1,CASSTGTTVLDTQYF
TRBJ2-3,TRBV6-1,CASSEGLAGGVDTQYF
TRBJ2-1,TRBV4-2,CASSQIRDRAYNEQFF
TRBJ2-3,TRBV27,CASSSGQPTDTQYF
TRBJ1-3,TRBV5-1,CASSGASGPLRNTIYF
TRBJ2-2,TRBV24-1,CATSDHRDTGELFF
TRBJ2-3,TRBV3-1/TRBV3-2,CASSQGGTSTDTQYF
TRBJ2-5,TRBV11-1,CASSPGGLETQYF
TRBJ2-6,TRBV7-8,CASSQQVTSSGANVLTF
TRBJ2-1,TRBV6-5,CASTVRGSYNEQFF
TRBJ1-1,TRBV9,CASSVDSRTGNTEAFF
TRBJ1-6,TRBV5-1,CASSWGNSPLHF
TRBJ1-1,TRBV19,CASSIDLLFRGGMNTEAFF
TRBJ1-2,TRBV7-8,CASSLVDRSFPNYGYTF
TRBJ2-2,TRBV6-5,CASRASGVTGELFF